This T cell receptor beta chain was identified in a study of beta chain features in type 1 diabetes. Overall study context: All samples together contributed 107,917,701 sorted cells for examination. Study-level points and caveats: In cDNA sequencing, cells with high TCR expression could be over-represented. The question left open here concerned HLA type influencing TCRB rearrangement.

Every bit of the isolated RNA underwent reverse transcription, so sequencing read expressed TCRB transcripts. Clones were sequenced by immunoSEQ multiplex PCR, and TCRdb holds only the in-frame ones, with some missing. The sample comprises approximately 330,000 clones, about 11% of which are singletons, and about 0.015% rests with the top ten. The V gene end was trimmed by 6 bases and the J gene end by 7 bases; junction bases not matched to a gene: 10. This CDR3 has 15 residues. Germline V gene data show CDR1 as ENHRY and CDR2 as SYGVKD. This clone was observed a handful of times. Its antigen is undetermined.

This chain connects TRBV10-3 to TRBJ2-7, with 12 bases lining up with TRBD2. The sample comprised naive CD4+ T cells from blood. The source is a woman aged 30 to 39 in good health. The CDR3: CAISQTSGREGEQYF. The CDR3 nucleotides are TGTGCCATCAGCCAGACTAGCGGGAGAGAAGGGGAGCAGTACTTC.